This is a list of T cell receptor beta chains from one sample in a study of cytomegalovirus exposure and HLA in healthy donors. Measured with immunoSEQ multiplex PCR; TCRdb has only the in-frame clones, and not every one. Here the sample spans 150,000 to 200,000 clones, just under 80% being singletons. Material for sequencing was PBMCs. These receptors all come from a female donor in good health and CMV-seronegative. CDR3s include the opening cysteine and the closing phenylalanine or tryptophan. Each record gives: J gene, clone size, D gene, V gene, CDR3 DNA, CDR3 protein. The D gene is left open where the match is weak. Not every row has a clone size; where given, it reads once, few, many or a size class.

TRBJ2-7,-,-,TRBV5-5,TGTGCCAGCAGCTTCGACGAGCAGTACTTC,CASSFDEQYF
TRBJ2-3,-,TRBD2,TRBV29-1,TGCAGCGTTGTCGGCGGGAGGGGGGCAGATACGCAGTATTTT,CSVVGGRGADTQYF
TRBJ1-1,-,TRBD1,TRBV7-2,TGTGCCAGCAGCCAAACCGGGACAGGGGGAATGAACACTGAAGCTTTCTTT,CASSQTGTGGMNTEAFF
TRBJ2-5,-,TRBD1,TRBV7-6,TGTGCCAGCAGCAACGGACAGGGGGACGAGACCCAGTACTTC,CASSNGQGDETQYF
TRBJ2-5,-,TRBD1,TRBV28,TGTGCCAGCAGTCAGGGACAGGGGAGATCGGAGACCCAGTACTTC,CASSQGQGRSETQYF
TRBJ2-5,-,TRBD2,TRBV5-1,TGCGCCAGCAGCTTGACTAGCGCACAAGAGACCCAGTACTTC,CASSLTSAQETQYF
TRBJ2-7,-,-,TRBV5-1,TGCGCCAGCAGCCAATTCCCGCGGCCGGGGGCCTACGAGCAGTACTTC,CASSQFPRPGAYEQYF
TRBJ2-7,few,-,TRBV9,TGTGCCAGCAGCGTAGAAGCTGGCGGGTACGAGCAGTACTTC,CASSVEAGGYEQYF
TRBJ1-6,-,-,TRBV25-1,TGTGCCAGCAGTGATCCAGGGGATAATTCACCCCTCCACTTT,CASSDPGDNSPLHF
TRBJ2-7,-,-,TRBV7-6,TGTGCCAGCAGCCCCGGGCCGGGACAAGCCTACGAGCAGTACTTC,CASSPGPGQAYEQYF
TRBJ2-1,-,TRBD2,TRBV11-1,TGTGCCAGCAGCTTAAGGCTAGCGGGAGGTGGGTCCTACAATGAGCAGTTCTTC,CASSLRLAGGGSYNEQFF
TRBJ1-1,-,TRBD1,TRBV11-2,TGTGCCAAGAGGGACAGGGCATTGTTCCCCGAAGCTTTCTTT,CAKRDRALFPEAFF
TRBJ2-1,-,TRBD1,TRBV27,TGTGCCAGCACCACAGGGGGGTCCTACAATGAGCAGTTCTTC,CASTTGGSYNEQFF
TRBJ1-2,-,TRBD1,TRBV11-3,TGTGCCAGCAGCCCCGGGACAGGGAACTATGGCTACACCTTC,CASSPGTGNYGYTF
TRBJ2-2,-,TRBD2,TRBV7-7,TGTGCTAGCTCGGCAGGTAGCGGGAGGGCCGGCGCCGGGGAGCTGTTTTTT,CASSAGSGRAGAGELFF
TRBJ2-2,-,TRBD2,TRBV11-3,TGTGCCAGCAGCCCGGGACTAGCGGACACCGGGGAGCTGTTTTTT,CASSPGLADTGELFF
TRBJ1-6,-,TRBD1,TRBV7-3,TGTGCCAGCAGCTTGGGGACAGGGAATTCACCCCTCCACTTT,CASSLGTGNSPLHF
TRBJ2-2,-,TRBD1,TRBV5-1,TGCGCCAGCAGCCCCCAGGGGGCGCGAAACACCGGGGAGCTGTTTTTT,CASSPQGARNTGELFF
TRBJ1-3,-,TRBD1,TRBV27,TGTGCCAGCGGACAGGGGACCTCTGGAAACACCATATATTTT,CASGQGTSGNTIYF
TRBJ2-3,-,TRBD2,TRBV27,TGTGCCAGCAGTTCCCATACTAGCGGCTCTAGCACAGATACGCAGTATTTT,CASSSHTSGSSTDTQYF
TRBJ2-7,-,-,TRBV27,TGTGCCAGCAGTTTATTCCGGGGTTGGGAGCAGTACTTC,CASSLFRGWEQYF
TRBJ2-2,-,TRBD2,TRBV6-1,TGTGCCAGCAGTGCAGGACTAGCGGGAGGCGGCACCGGGGAGCTGTTTTTT,CASSAGLAGGGTGELFF
TRBJ2-2,-,TRBD1,TRBV19,TGTGCCAGTAGTGGACAGGGGACGGTCGGGGAGCTGTTTTTT,CASSGQGTVGELFF
TRBJ2-7,-,TRBD1,TRBV6-1,TGTGCCAGCAGTGGGGACAGGACTTCCTACGAGCAGTACTTC,CASSGDRTSYEQYF
TRBJ2-3,-,TRBD2,TRBV10-3,TGTGCCACCCGAAGCGGGGCGTATGCAGATACGCAGTATTTT,CATRSGAYADTQYF
TRBJ1-2,-,TRBD1,TRBV19,TGTGCCAGTAGTATAGAGCCTAACAGGGGGAACTATGGCTACACCTTC,CASSIEPNRGNYGYTF
TRBJ2-1,-,-,TRBV14,TGTGCCAGCAGCCAAGGGCGGTTTCTAAGCGGGGAGCAGTTCTTC,CASSQGRFLSGEQFF
TRBJ2-7,few,TRBD1,TRBV2,TGTGCCAGCAGTCTTGAACAGGGGGCGAACGAGCAGTACTTC,CASSLEQGANEQYF
TRBJ1-1,-,TRBD1,TRBV4-2,TGTGCCAGCCTCCAAGGGGACAGCTACACTGAAGCTTTCTTT,CASLQGDSYTEAFF
TRBJ1-1,-,-,TRBV5-5,TGTGCCAGCACCCCGCGGGCAATGAACACTGAAGCTTTCTTT,CASTPRAMNTEAFF
TRBJ2-3,-,-,TRBV20-1,TGCAGTGCTAGCAGGTGGGCGCAGTATTTT,CSASRWAQYF
TRBJ1-5,-,-,TRBV5-1,TGCGCCAGCAGCTTGACCCCCGCCGGGCCGGCGGGTCAGCCCCAGCATTTT,CASSLTPAGPAGQPQHF
TRBJ1-1,-,-,TRBV30,TGTGCCTGGGACCGCGCGCGGGACTGGCGGACTGAAGCTTTCTTT,CAWDRARDWRTEAFF
TRBJ2-7,-,TRBD1,TRBV7-2,TGTGCCAGCAGCCCACCTCGACAGGGCCACGAGCAGTACTTC,CASSPPRQGHEQYF
TRBJ1-1,-,TRBD1,TRBV19,TGTGCCAGTGAATGGGGACAGGGTGGTACTGAAGCTTTCTTT,CASEWGQGGTEAFF
TRBJ2-3,-,TRBD2,TRBV7-3,TGTGCCAGCAGCTTAACCGGCCTAGCGGAAACAGATACGCAGTATTTT,CASSLTGLAETDTQYF